Detailed here is one T cell receptor (beta chain). This table comes from immunoSEQ multiplex PCR, and its TCRdb copy is limited to in-frame clones, with some not included. This sample carries approximately 380,000 clones, roughly 90% of them seen once, and the ten largest clones take about 0.78%. These data are taken from a study of blood T cell repertoires in COVID-19. Shortly before study entry, within 2 weeks, exposed participants had met a COVID-19 case. This CDR3 is 17 amino acids long. Germline CDR1 and CDR2: SGDLS and YYNGEE. Trimming took 4 bases from V and 2 from J, leaving 21 bases between them.

This chain joins TRBV9 and TRBJ1-2; D is possibly TRBD1 (5 bases). The source of this sequence is a woman in her forties who had been exposed to COVID-19. Sequencing was done on a sample of PBMCs or T cells enriched from blood (not recorded which). DNA for the CDR3: TGTGCCAGCAGCCCCGAGACAGCCTACAGACGAAACTATGGCTACACCTTC. This encodes CASSPETAYRRNYGYTF.